This T cell receptor (beta chain) originates from a study of OX40 agonist ivuxolimab in advanced cancers. Here immunoSEQ multiplex PCR was the method, and the copy in TCRdb shows in-frame clones only, minus some. The sample gives 65,000 to 80,000 clones, 92% of which show up once; 11% is in the top ten. CDR3 length: 14 residues. V was cut by 2 bases and J by 5 bases, with 13 bases left in between. Germline assignment: CDR1 LGHNA and CDR2 YNFKEQ. The chain links TRBV4-2 to TRBJ2-7; the D gene could be TRBD1 or TRBD2 (6 bases each). Sequencing was performed on CD4+ or CD8+ T cells sorted from blood, taken in a trial of the OX40 agonist ivuxolimab. The receptor was derived from an adult with an advanced solid tumor such as melanoma, head and neck, liver or kidney cancer. The CDR3 region has the DNA TGTGCCAGCAGCCAATTCCTCGGGGGCAACGAGCAGTACTTC. This encodes CASSQFLGGNEQYF.